These 17 T cell receptor beta chains were all obtained from the same sample, sequenced in a study of shared clonotypes between healthy human individuals. Method: immunoSEQ multiplex PCR; TCRdb's copy keeps in-frame clones and lacks some. The sample lists 600,000 or so clones; about 95% were seen once. Naive CD8 cells comprised CD45RO-negative, CCR7-positively selected cells, excluding terminally differentiated effector memory CD45RA+ cells. Specimen: naive CD8+ T cells sorted from blood. The receptors derive from a woman aged 25-40 years in good health.

The chain recombines TRBV7-9 with TRBJ2-1, with 10 bases fitting TRBD2. V lost 2 bases, J lost 0 bases, and 7 bases stayed unmatched. The germline CDR1 and CDR2 sequences are SEHNR and FQNEAQ (reference sequence). This CDR3 region has 18 residues. The CDR3 here is CASSLLAGGFVSYNEQFF. The CDR3 DNA reads as TGTGCCAGCAGCTTATTAGCGGGAGGTTTTGTCTCCTACAATGAGCAGTTCTTC.

Worth noting for this clone: Additional DNA sequences in this sample encode the identical CDR3. The V and J genes are TRBV11-2 and TRBJ2-7, with D possibly being TRBD1 (5 bases). There are 13 residues in the CDR3. V was pared by 1 base and J by 1 base, with 5 bases between. Germline lookup yields CDR1 SGHAT and CDR2 FQNNGV. CDR3 region: CASSLAGSYEQYF. In DNA form, the CDR3 reads TGTGCCAGCAGCTTAGCAGGGTCCTACGAGCAGTACTTC.

This chain links TRBV29-1 with TRBJ2-7, with TRBD1 identical over 8 bases. Germline V CDR1 and CDR2: SQVTM, ANQGSEA. V was pared by 6 bases and J by 1 base, with 11 bases of the junction left unmatched. The CDR3 spans 15 residues. Here the CDR3 reads CSVRETGVGSYEQYF. CDR3 nucleotide sequence: TGCAGCGTCCGCGAGACAGGGGTAGGGTCCTACGAGCAGTACTTC.

This chain joins TRBV10-2 and TRBJ2-7, with 8 bases that match TRBD1. There are 14 residues in the CDR3. The germline gives CDR1 WSHSY, CDR2 SAAADI. V shed 4 bases and J 5 bases; nucleotides not matched to a gene: 7. The chain's CDR3 is CASSGTGGRNEQYF. The DNA for the CDR3 is TGCGCCAGCAGTGGTACAGGGGGACGTAACGAGCAGTACTTC.

The chain is built from TRBV27 and TRBJ2-1; 13 bases are shared with TRBD2. This CDR3 has 16 amino acids. CDR1 and CDR2 from the germline V gene are MNHEY and SMNVEV (reference sequence). V shed 5 bases, J shed 8 bases, and the junction held 9 bases outside the gene matches. In DNA, the CDR3 is TGTGCCAGCAGTGCCTGGACTAGCGGGAGTGGGTATGAGCAGTTCTTC. It yields the protein CASSAWTSGSGYEQFF.

The gene calls are TRBV11-2 and TRBJ2-7; 8 nucleotides align to TRBD2. V shed 6 bases, J shed 3 bases, and the junction held 10 bases outside the gene matches. The germline V gene has CDR1 SGHAT and CDR2 FQNNGV. The CDR3 totals 15 residues. The CDR3 DNA reads TGTGCCAGCAGTTACTCTAGCGGGCTAAGCTACGAGCAGTACTTC. As protein: CASSYSSGLSYEQYF.

This chain joins TRBV2 and TRBJ2-7; TRBD1 aligns across 9 bases. Germline V gene sequence: CDR1 SNHLY, CDR2 FYNNEI. The CDR3 contains 13 residues. Trimming removed 7 bases from V and 3 bases from J; junction bases left unmatched: 4. The CDR3 region is CASTLTGGYEQYF. CDR3 coding DNA: TGTGCCAGCACCTTGACAGGGGGCTACGAGCAGTACTTC.

This CDR3 reads CASSLVDFSYEQYF. DNA for the CDR3: TGTGCCAGCAGCTTAGTGGACTTCTCCTACGAGCAGTACTTC. V usage is TRBV11-2 and J usage is TRBJ2-7; tentatively, D is TRBD2 (5 bases). This CDR3 is built from 14 residues. Germline CDR1 is SGHAT and CDR2 is FQNNGV. V lost 1 base, J lost 0 bases, and 7 bases lay in between.

CDR3 loop: CASRGLAGGIPIYEQYF. The CDR3 region has the DNA TGTGCCAGCAGGGGACTAGCGGGAGGAATCCCGATCTACGAGCAGTACTTC. This rearrangement joins TRBV11-3 to TRBJ2-7, with 15 bases identical to TRBD2. The CDR3 is 17 amino acids. Unmatched junction bases numbered 9, after V lost 6 bases and J lost 3 bases. Germline loops: CDR1 SGHNT, CDR2 YENEEA. The complete variable domain, with remaining parts taken from reference TRBV11-3 and TRBJ2-7, reads EAGVVQSPRYKIIEKKQPVAFWCNPISGHNTLYWYLQNLGQGPELLIRYENEEAVDDSQLPKDRFSAERLKGVDSTLKIQPAELGDSAVYLCASRGLAGGIPIYEQYFGPGTRLTVT.

This clone showed up just once. The rearrangement uses TRBV28 and TRBJ2-5; 10 positions match TRBD1. CDR1 is MDHEN, CDR2 SYDVKM, per germline. V was clipped by 5 bases and J by 1 base; unmatched bases: 10. This CDR3 has 17 residues. This CDR3 is CASSVPGTGALQETQYF. In DNA form, the CDR3 reads TGTGCCAGCAGTGTACCTGGGACAGGGGCGCTCCAAGAGACCCAGTACTTC.

Comments on this clone: The sample has other DNA sequences that encode this CDR3 too. The rearrangement joins TRBV5-4 to TRBJ2-7; D gene uncertain. The CDR3 is 13 amino acids. Trimming took 2 bases from V and 3 from J, leaving 9 bases between them. Germline V gives CDR1 SGHNT, CDR2 YYREEE (reference sequence). The CDR3 protein is CASSFGQNYEQYF. CDR3 DNA: TGTGCCAGCAGCTTTGGGCAGAACTACGAGCAGTACTTC.

As to this clone: Other DNA sequences in the sample encode the same CDR3. The rearrangement joins TRBV28 to TRBJ2-7; 9 nucleotides line up with TRBD2. After removal of 2 bases from V and 1 base from J, the junction contained 6 bases not matched to a gene. Germline CDR1 reads MDHEN; CDR2 reads SYDVKM. This CDR3 is built from 16 residues. The CDR3 DNA follows: TGTGCCAGCAGTTTACTCGGGACTAGCAGTTCCTACGAGCAGTACTTC. It encodes CASSLLGTSSSYEQYF.

This clone was seen a handful of times. The chain employs TRBV7-9 and TRBJ2-7, with D hard to call. The CDR3 has 17 residues. V was clipped by 5 bases and J by 7 bases, with 27 bases between them. Germline-derived CDR1 and CDR2 are SEHNR and FQNEAQ (reference sequence). In DNA form, the CDR3 reads TGTGCCAGCAGCCCTCACTTTGGGTCAACCCCAGATCGGGAGCAGTACTTC. It yields the protein CASSPHFGSTPDREQYF.

This chain uses TRBV19 with TRBJ2-7, with D possibly being TRBD1 (6 bases). Germline-derived CDR1 and CDR2 are LNHDA and SQIVND (reference sequence). This CDR3 has 15 residues. Trimming took off 4 bases at V and 3 bases at J, with 16 bases between the two ends. The CDR3 sequence: CASSNSTGKIYEQYF. The CDR3 coding sequence is TGTGCCAGTAGTAATTCGACAGGAAAAATCTACGAGCAGTACTTC.

The CDR3 bases are TGTGCCAGCAGTTTGTTTAGCGGACTGAACACCGGGGAGCTGTTTTTT. Its translation: CASSLFSGLNTGELFF. This rearrangement joins TRBV28 to TRBJ2-2; D perhaps matches TRBD2 (6 bases). Looked up from germline, CDR1 is MDHEN and CDR2 is SYDVKM. The CDR3 consists of 16 residues. V lost 3 bases to trimming and J lost 1 base, with 12 bases between them.

V gene TRBV28 combines with J gene TRBJ1-2, with no clear D. CDR1 is MDHEN, CDR2 SYDVKM, per germline. This CDR3 contains 13 residues. V was cut by 7 bases and J by 8 bases, with 17 bases left in between. The CDR3 sequence: CASTSRSLRGYTF. CDR3 sequence (DNA): TGTGCCAGCACCTCCAGGTCCCTCAGGGGCTACACCTTC.

This chain joins TRBV6-1 and TRBJ2-3; 11 nucleotides match TRBD2. The CDR3 loop spans 16 amino acids. The trim removed 2 bases at V and 0 bases at J, leaving 1 base unmatched. Germline V gene lookup returns CDR1 MNHNS and CDR2 SASEGT. CDR3 in amino acids: CASSETSGSSTDTQYF. In DNA, the CDR3 is TGTGCCAGCAGTGAAACTAGCGGGAGCAGCACAGATACGCAGTATTTT.